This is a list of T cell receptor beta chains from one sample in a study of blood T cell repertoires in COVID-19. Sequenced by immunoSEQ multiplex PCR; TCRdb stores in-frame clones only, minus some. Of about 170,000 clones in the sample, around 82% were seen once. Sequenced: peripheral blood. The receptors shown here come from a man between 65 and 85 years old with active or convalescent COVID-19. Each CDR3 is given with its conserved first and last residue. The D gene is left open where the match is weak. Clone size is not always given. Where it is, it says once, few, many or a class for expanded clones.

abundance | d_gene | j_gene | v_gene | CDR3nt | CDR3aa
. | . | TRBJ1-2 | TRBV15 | TGTGCCACCAGCCCCCGATCAGGGGCGGGCTACACCTTC | CATSPRSGAGYTF
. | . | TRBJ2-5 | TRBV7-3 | TGTGCCAGCAGCTTCCGCCTTTCTAGCGCCCAAGAGACCCAGTACTTC | CASSFRLSSAQETQYF
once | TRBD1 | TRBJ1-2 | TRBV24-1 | TGTGCCACCAGTGACTCGGACAGGGGGCCTAGGCGTGGCTACACCTTC | CATSDSDRGPRRGYTF
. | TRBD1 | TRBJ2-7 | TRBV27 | TGTGCCAGCACCCGCCCGCAAGGCATCGGGACAGGGCCTTACGAGCAGTACTTC | CASTRPQGIGTGPYEQYF
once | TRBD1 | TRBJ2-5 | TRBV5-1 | TGCGCCAGCAGCTCATCCGGGACAGTAGAAGAGACCCAGTACTTC | CASSSSGTVEETQYF
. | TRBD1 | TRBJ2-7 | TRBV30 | TGTGCCTGGAGTGCCTGGGACAGCAGATACGAGCAGTACTTC | CAWSAWDSRYEQYF
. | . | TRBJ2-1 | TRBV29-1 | TGCAGCGTTCGCCGCGGCAATGAGCAGTTCTTC | CSVRRGNEQFF
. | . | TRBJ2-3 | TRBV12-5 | TGTGCTAGTGGTTTGTCCGGTTCGACAGATACGCAGTATTTT | CASGLSGSTDTQYF
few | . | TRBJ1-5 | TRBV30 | TGTGCCTGGAGGCGGATGGGGCGCAATCAGCCCCAGCATTTT | CAWRRMGRNQPQHF
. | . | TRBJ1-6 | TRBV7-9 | TGTGCCAGCACCCGGGCTGGAGGGTATAATTCACCCCTCCACTTT | CASTRAGGYNSPLHF
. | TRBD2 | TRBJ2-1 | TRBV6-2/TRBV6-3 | TGTGCCAGCAGTCCCGTACTAGCGAACTACAATGAGCAGTTCTTC | CASSPVLANYNEQFF
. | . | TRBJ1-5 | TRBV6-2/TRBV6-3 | TGTGCCAGCAGTGCGGGGGGGGTCAGCAATCAGCCCCAGCATTTT | CASSAGGVSNQPQHF
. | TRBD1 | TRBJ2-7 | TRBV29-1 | TGCAGCGTTACAGGACAGGGGGCGGAGGAGCAGTACTTC | CSVTGQGAEEQYF
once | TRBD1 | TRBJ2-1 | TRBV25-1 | TGTGCCAGCAGTCCGGGACAGGGATACAATGAGCAGTTCTTC | CASSPGQGYNEQFF
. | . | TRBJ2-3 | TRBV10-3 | TGTGCCATCACCTACGACAGAAGCACAGATACGCAGTATTTT | CAITYDRSTDTQYF
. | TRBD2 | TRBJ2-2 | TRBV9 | TGTGCCAGCAGCGCGGTCCCGGGACTAGCGCCCGAGCTGTTTTTT | CASSAVPGLAPELFF